This T cell receptor (beta chain) is drawn from a study of response to subunit inactivated influenza vaccine. Study findings and constraints: The authors put forward the suggestion that each seasonal influenza vaccination may bring in only a limited number of new T cells.

Deletions cut 6 bases from V and 5 bases from J, with 16 bases between. The germline V gene has CDR1 LGHDT and CDR2 YNNKEL (reference sequence). This CDR3 is built from 15 residues. This clonotype was counted between two and nine times. The target antigen is unknown. Using its own MiXCR run on the RT-PCR reads, TCRdb lists one record per CDR3 protein. The sample carries about 570,000 distinct CDR3 sequences, 12% recorded once. Material: PBMCs from blood, obtained on the day of vaccination. V usage is TRBV3-1 and J usage is TRBJ2-2, with TRBD1 as a possible D gene (5 bases). The source of this sequence is a man aged 45-65 years who received an inactivated influenza vaccine. The DNA for the CDR3 is TGTGCCAGCAGACCTACTTGGGGCAGGACCGGGGAGCTGTTTTTT. This codes for CASRPTWGRTGELFF.